These 11 T cell receptor beta chains were all obtained from the same sample, sequenced in a study of neurological immune-mediated disorders. TCRdb fed the 5' RACE reads into MiXCR, producing one record per CDR3 protein. Of about 74,000 distinct CDR3 sequences listed, roughly 5% are singletons. Sequencing used PBMCs. The receptor source for this set is a man aged 18-30 years with multiple sclerosis.

At least ten counts were recorded for this clonotype. This chain uses TRBV15 with TRBJ1-5, with a possible D match to TRBD1 (5 bases). Germline CDR1 LNHNV, CDR2 YYDKDF (reference sequence). The CDR3 consists of 14 residues. V dropped 5 bases and J dropped 4 bases, with 12 bases sitting between them. The CDR3 sequence is CATSGHSINQPQHF. The CDR3 nucleotides read TGTGCCACCAGCGGACACAGTATTAATCAGCCCCAGCATTTT.

The sample holds a few counts of this clonotype. The chain uses TRBV12-3 or TRBV12-4 and TRBJ2-3; 9 nucleotides align to TRBD2. V shed 8 bases and J 8 bases; nucleotides not matched to a gene: 8. There are 13 residues in the CDR3. The CDR3 spells CASGENSGGTQYF. CDR3 coding DNA: TGTGCCAGCGGAGAAAATAGCGGGGGTACGCAGTATTTT.

This clonotype was seen ten or more times. The chain joins TRBV27 to TRBJ1-6; tentative D call: TRBD1 (6 bases). CDR1 is MNHEY, CDR2 SMNVEV, per germline (reference sequence). This CDR3 is 15 amino acids long. V gave up 5 bases and J gave up 7 bases, with 15 bases separating them. The CDR3, as DNA: TGTGCCAGCAGTCCGTCGGACAGTCGGAATTCACCCCTCCACTTT. This translates into CASSPSDSRNSPLHF.

There are many counts of this clonotype. The chain combines TRBV5-1 with TRBJ2-2; no reliable D call. Trimming removed 2 bases at V and 1 base at J, with 9 bases between. This CDR3 region has 15 residues. Germline lookup yields CDR1 SGHRS and CDR2 YFSETQ. CDR3 protein: CASSLIPGNTGELFF. CDR3 coding DNA: TGCGCCAGCAGCTTAATTCCGGGGAACACCGGGGAGCTGTTTTTT.

Ten or more counts support this clonotype. V gene TRBV28 combines with J gene TRBJ1-2, with a weak D call TRBD1 (5 bases). The V and J ends lost 6 bases and 4 bases respectively, with 9 bases between them. Germline values: CDR1 MDHEN, CDR2 SYDVKM. This CDR3 spans 12 amino acids. The CDR3 nucleotides read TGTGCCAGCAGGGGGACTGGCTATGGCTACACCTTC. As protein: CASRGTGYGYTF.

This clonotype was seen repeatedly, ten times or more. The V gene is TRBV5-4, the J gene TRBJ2-7, with 9 bases matching TRBD2. V was clipped by 0 bases and J by 2 bases; unmatched bases: 6. The CDR3 length is 16 residues. CDR1 and CDR2 from the germline V gene are SGHNT and YYREEE (reference sequence). The CDR3 here is CASSLVSAGGAYEQYF. For the CDR3, the DNA is TGTGCCAGCAGCTTGGTGAGTGCGGGAGGGGCCTACGAGCAGTACTTC.

The chain has TRBV7-3 and TRBJ2-7, with unresolved D. The CDR3 has 12 amino acids. Germline-derived CDR1 and CDR2 are SGHTA and FQGTGA. The germline V and J ends were trimmed by 6 bases and 3 bases, with 9 bases remaining between them. The CDR3 nucleotides read TGTGCCAGCAGACATTCGGACTACGAGCAGTACTTC. It codes for CASRHSDYEQYF.

This clonotype was counted many times. The J gene is TRBJ2-7, the V gene TRBV12-3 or TRBV12-4; TRBD2 is a possible D gene (5 bases). The CDR3 length is 12 residues. V lost 7 bases, J lost 7 bases, and 14 bases lay in between. CDR3 residues: CASTRGGGEQYF. Here the CDR3 DNA reads TGTGCCAGCACCAGAGGTGGAGGAGAGCAGTACTTC.

This clonotype has at least ten counts. The rearrangement uses TRBV7-9 and TRBJ2-7; D might be TRBD1 (7 bases). The CDR3 contains 15 residues. Looked up from germline, CDR1 is SEHNR and CDR2 is FQNEAQ (reference sequence). V lost 1 base, J lost 5 bases, and 15 bases lay in between. The CDR3 DNA is TGTGCCAGCAGCTTAGTAGCGACAGGGACTCACGAGCAGTACTTC. Its translation is CASSLVATGTHEQYF.

This clonotype has at least ten counts. CDR3 sequence reads: CSASLGNYGYTF. The DNA for the CDR3 is TGCAGTGCTAGTTTGGGGAACTATGGCTACACCTTC. The chain carries TRBV20-1 and TRBJ1-2; D uncertain. This CDR3 has 12 residues. The V gene lost 3 bases and the J gene lost 2 bases, with 7 bases spanning the gap. Germline V CDR1 and CDR2: DFQATT, SNEGSKA (reference sequence).

V is TRBV2 and J is TRBJ1-1; D unclear. Germline V gene sequence: CDR1 SNHLY, CDR2 FYNNEI. The CDR3 totals 11 residues. V lost 7 bases to trimming and J lost 11 bases, with 14 bases between them. CDR3 protein: CASNPDRYAFF. Written as DNA, the CDR3 is TGTGCCAGCAACCCCGATCGGTACGCTTTCTTT.